This entry is about one T cell receptor (beta chain). Its specificity is unknown. The CDR3 runs 17 residues. V was clipped by 0 bases and J by 4 bases; unmatched bases: 10. CDR1 MNHEY and CDR2 SVGEGT come from the germline V gene. The data originate from a study of blood T cells in healthy people across ages. General observations from the study: Both higher diversity and more naive CD4+ cells marked long-lived donors when set against aged donors. Estimated diversity that came from one million T cells was considered an underestimate.

Sample-barcoded 5' priming and a J-beta primer mix drove a second PCR of roughly 6 to 12 cycles. Every molecule of cDNA carried a tag from a template-switch adaptor with 12 random nucleotides. MiXCR, run by TCRdb on the 5' RACE reads, gives a single entry per CDR3 protein. The data show roughly 500,000 distinct CDR3 sequences, 25% to 30% seen once. V gene TRBV6-2 or TRBV6-3 combines with J gene TRBJ2-5; 8 nucleotides line up with TRBD2. Sample: blood. This sequence originates from a woman in her 70s in good health. This CDR3 is CASSYSGGLGIPETQYF. DNA for the CDR3: TGTGCCAGCAGTTACTCTGGGGGACTAGGGATACCAGAGACCCAGTACTTC.